The 22 T cell receptor beta chains listed next were all sequenced from one sample in a study of cytomegalovirus exposure and HLA in healthy donors. The study ran its PCR with 60 Vbeta and 13 Jbeta primers. This table comes from immunoSEQ multiplex PCR, and its TCRdb copy is limited to in-frame clones, with some not included. The repertoire includes roughly 140,000 clones, about 80% of them detected once, and around 0.7% sits in the top ten. The specimen sequenced was PBMCs. The receptors here all came from a male donor in good health and CMV-seronegative.

This CDR3 is CASSTRRSSGNTIYF. CDR3 nucleotide sequence: TGTGCCAGCAGTACGAGAAGAAGCTCTGGAAACACCATATATTTT. The V and J genes are TRBV6-1 and TRBJ1-3; no definite D call. This CDR3 is built from 15 residues. Germline CDR1 MNHNS, CDR2 SASEGT. Trimming removed 5 bases from V and 0 bases from J, with 11 bases in between.

The J gene is TRBJ1-4, the V gene TRBV6-5, with TRBD1 identical over 9 bases. Per germline, CDR1 MNHEY and CDR2 SVGAGI. This CDR3 is 14 amino acids long. Unmatched junction bases numbered 5, after V lost 6 bases and J lost 6 bases. The CDR3 is CASRPGQGYEKLFF. The CDR3 DNA sequence: TGTGCCAGCAGACCGGGACAGGGCTATGAAAAACTGTTTTTT.

The chain has TRBV4-3 and TRBJ2-1, with a possible D match to TRBD2 (6 bases). The germline CDR1 and CDR2 sequences are LGHNA and YSLEER. Trimming removed 0 bases at V and 0 bases at J, with 12 bases between. This CDR3 region has 17 residues. DNA for the CDR3: TGCGCCAGCAGCCAAGATGTGGGAGGCGTCTCCTACAATGAGCAGTTCTTC. Residues: CASSQDVGGVSYNEQFF.

The V and J genes are TRBV30 and TRBJ2-1; 9 bases match TRBD2. The CDR3 spans 17 residues. The V and J ends lost 0 bases and 7 bases, in that order; junction bases with no gene match: 13. CDR1 is GTSNPN, CDR2 SVGIG, per germline (reference sequence). The chain's CDR3 is CAWSVRWFRRGGNEQFF. CDR3 DNA: TGTGCCTGGAGTGTACGATGGTTTCGGCGGGGGGGTAATGAGCAGTTCTTC.

This chain connects TRBV6-5 to TRBJ2-7, with TRBD1 matching 11 bases. This CDR3 region has 14 residues. J lost 6 bases, V lost 7 bases, and 8 bases had no gene match. Germline values: CDR1 MNHEY, CDR2 SVGAGI. The CDR3 protein is CASTYRTGGFEQYF. CDR3 nucleotides: TGTGCCAGCACCTACCGGACAGGGGGCTTCGAGCAGTACTTC.

This rearrangement joins TRBV5-6 to TRBJ1-3; TRBD1 agrees at 7 bases. CDR1 is SGHDT, CDR2 YYEEEE, per germline. Losses at the gene ends were 4 bases for V and 2 bases for J; bases not matched to a gene: 3. The CDR3 runs to 14 residues. As DNA, the CDR3 is TGTGCCAGCAGCGAGACAGGGACTGGAAACACCATATATTTT. Protein: CASSETGTGNTIYF.

The genes are TRBV18 and TRBJ2-7, with no clear D. This CDR3 has 12 residues. Germline CDR1 reads KGHSH; CDR2 reads LQKENI. Between the trimmed V and J ends, which lost 4 bases and 2 bases, there was a span of 6 bases. The CDR3 spells CASSRQAYEQYF. DNA of the CDR3: TGTGCCAGCTCACGCCAGGCCTACGAGCAGTACTTC.

This clone turned up a few times. V and J are TRBV7-2 and TRBJ1-5; 9 bases match TRBD1. Trimming took 4 bases from V and 5 from J; bases not matched to a gene: 6. This CDR3 is 15 amino acids long. From germline, CDR1 is SGHTA and CDR2 FQGNSA. CDR3 nucleotide sequence: TGTGCCAGCAGCTGGGGACAGGGATGGGATCAGCCCCAGCATTTT. Translating it yields CASSWGQGWDQPQHF. The full variable domain, its missing parts supplied by reference TRBV7-2 and TRBJ1-5, is GAGVSQSPSNKVTEKGKDVELRCDPISGHTALYWYRQSLGQGLEFLIYFQGNSAPDKSGLPSDRFSAERTGGSVSTLTIQRTQQEDSAVYLCASSWGQGWDQPQHFGDGTRLSIL.

This sequence joins TRBV29-1 and TRBJ2-5; D is unclear. Deletions cut 2 bases from V and 3 bases from J, with 7 bases between. Germline values: CDR1 SQVTM, CDR2 ANQGSEA. The CDR3 extends over 12 amino acids. CDR3 sequence: CSVEKPEETQYF. CDR3 nucleotide sequence: TGCAGCGTTGAAAAGCCCGAAGAGACCCAGTACTTC.

V and J are TRBV30 and TRBJ1-4; no clear D. V lost 4 bases and J 4 bases, leaving 13 bases between the germline ends. The CDR3 covers 14 residues. The germline V gene encodes CDR1 GTSNPN and CDR2 SVGIG (reference sequence). The CDR3: CAWNSGLGNEKLFF. CDR3 nucleotide sequence: TGTGCCTGGAATTCGGGTCTTGGTAATGAAAAACTGTTTTTT.

V usage is TRBV7-6 and J usage is TRBJ1-5; 10 nucleotides align to TRBD1. V gave up 1 base and J gave up 1 base; unmatched junction bases: 7. The germline gives CDR1 SGHVS, CDR2 FNYEAQ. The CDR3 totals 18 residues. CDR3 in DNA: TGTGCCAGCAGCTTAGTCCCCGGACAGGGGGTGAGCAATCAGCCCCAGCATTTT. Encoded protein: CASSLVPGQGVSNQPQHF.

The gene calls are TRBV10-1 and TRBJ2-2; TRBD2 agrees at 9 bases. Trimming removed 0 bases from V and 2 bases from J; junction bases left unmatched: 13. Germline V lookup: CDR1 WNHNN, CDR2 SYGVQD (reference sequence). The CDR3 length is 20 residues. The chain's CDR3 is CASSESRWLAGLQNTGELFF. The CDR3 DNA is TGCGCCAGCAGTGAGTCCCGGTGGCTAGCGGGACTCCAAAACACCGGGGAGCTGTTTTTT.

This clone has only a few counts. V is TRBV4-3 and J is TRBJ2-2, with 8 bases matching TRBD2. V shed 1 base and J 4 bases; nucleotides not matched to a gene: 5. The germline V gene has CDR1 LGHNA and CDR2 YSLEER. There are 16 residues in the CDR3. CDR3 loop: CASSQVDGRVTGELFF. DNA for the CDR3: TGCGCCAGCAGCCAAGTAGACGGGAGGGTCACCGGGGAGCTGTTTTTT.

The chain employs TRBV29-1 and TRBJ2-7, with a possible D match to TRBD2 (7 bases). This CDR3 contains 14 residues. V gave up 4 bases and J gave up 2 bases, with 15 bases separating them. Germline CDR1 SQVTM, CDR2 ANQGSEA. The CDR3 protein is CSVVGGGQPYEQYF. The CDR3 bases are TGCAGCGTTGTGGGCGGGGGACAACCCTACGAGCAGTACTTC.

The chain couples TRBV11-2 to TRBJ2-7; 9 bases fit TRBD1. Per the germline V gene, CDR1 is SGHAT and CDR2 is FQNNGV. CDR3 length equals 17 residues. Unmatched junction bases numbered 9, after V lost 1 base and J lost 2 bases. CDR3 nucleotides: TGTGCCAGCAGCTTAGGAAAAGACAGGGGGTCAACCTACGAGCAGTACTTC. It is translated as CASSLGKDRGSTYEQYF.

This clone is a singleton in its sample. The genes are TRBV19 and TRBJ2-1; 9 nucleotides align to TRBD2. This CDR3 is 16 amino acids long. The germline gives CDR1 LNHDA, CDR2 SQIVND (reference sequence). With 0 bases clipped from V and 5 bases from J, the junction kept 5 bases outside the gene matches. CDR3 amino acids: CASSIEGAGGHNEQFF. The CDR3 DNA reads as TGTGCCAGTAGTATAGAGGGGGCGGGGGGGCACAATGAGCAGTTCTTC.

The gene calls are TRBV19 and TRBJ1-5; D may be TRBD1 (6 bases). Germline-derived CDR1 and CDR2 are LNHDA and SQIVND (reference sequence). The CDR3 extends over 15 amino acids. Trimming pared 9 bases from V and 0 bases from J, leaving 15 bases between. The CDR3 region has the DNA TGTGCCAGCACCCCGGGGGGCTCTAGCAATCAGCCCCAGCATTTT. The encoded protein is CASTPGGSSNQPQHF.

The chain couples TRBV11-3 to TRBJ1-4, with no clear D. CDR1 SGHNT and CDR2 YENEEA come from the germline V gene. The CDR3 consists of 14 residues. The V end lost 5 bases, the J end lost 6 bases, and 13 bases lay between the germline ends. CDR3 bases: TGTGCCAGCAGCCCCTACAGAGCGGATGAAAAACTGTTTTTT. Protein sequence: CASSPYRADEKLFF.

J is TRBJ1-4 and V is TRBV7-9; D perhaps matches TRBD1 (6 bases). The CDR3 totals 15 residues. From germline, CDR1 is SEHNR and CDR2 FQNEAQ (reference sequence). V was shortened by 2 bases and J by 4 bases, with 11 bases between the two germline ends. CDR3 protein: CASSLQGGVNEKLFF. DNA for the CDR3: TGTGCCAGCAGCTTACAAGGGGGGGTTAATGAAAAACTGTTTTTT.

V is TRBV30 and J is TRBJ1-2; the D is unclear. CDR1 and CDR2 from the germline V gene are GTSNPN and SVGIG (reference sequence). The CDR3 has 12 residues. With 1 base removed from V and 2 bases from J, the gap between germline ends came to 5 bases. The CDR3, as DNA: TGTGCCTGGAGTGGAGGGAACTATGGCTACACCTTC. This sequence encodes CAWSGGNYGYTF.

The chain carries TRBV30 and TRBJ1-2; no definite D call. CDR1 and CDR2 (germline): GTSNPN, SVGIG (reference sequence). This CDR3 comprises 15 residues. Trimming took off 5 bases at V and 3 bases at J, with 19 bases between the two ends. This CDR3 reads CAWVPRERMDYGYTF. The CDR3 DNA reads TGTGCCTGGGTGCCTCGGGAACGAATGGACTATGGCTACACCTTC.

V usage is TRBV13 and J usage is TRBJ1-2, with 8 bases fitting TRBD1. Losses at the gene ends were 5 bases for V and 4 bases for J; bases not matched to a gene: 12. This CDR3 is built from 16 residues. Germline CDR1 PRHDT, CDR2 FYEKMQ (reference sequence). The CDR3 protein is CASSPNPDRVGYGYTF. CDR3 bases: TGTGCCAGCAGCCCCAACCCGGACAGGGTCGGCTATGGCTACACCTTC.